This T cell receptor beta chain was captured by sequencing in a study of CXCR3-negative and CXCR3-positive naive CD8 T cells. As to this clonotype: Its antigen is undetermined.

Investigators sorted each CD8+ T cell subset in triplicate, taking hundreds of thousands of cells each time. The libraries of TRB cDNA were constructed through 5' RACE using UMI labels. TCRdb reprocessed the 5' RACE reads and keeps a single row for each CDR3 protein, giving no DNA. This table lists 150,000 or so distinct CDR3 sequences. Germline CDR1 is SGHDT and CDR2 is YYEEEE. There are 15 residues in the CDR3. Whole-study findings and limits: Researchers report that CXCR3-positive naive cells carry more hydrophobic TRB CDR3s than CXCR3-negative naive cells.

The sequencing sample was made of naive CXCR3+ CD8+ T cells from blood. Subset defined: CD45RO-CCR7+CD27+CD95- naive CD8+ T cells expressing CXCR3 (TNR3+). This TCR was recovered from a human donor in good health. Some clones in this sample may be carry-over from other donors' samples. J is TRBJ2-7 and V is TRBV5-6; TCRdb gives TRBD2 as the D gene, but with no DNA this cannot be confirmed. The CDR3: CASSLREGTTYEQYF.